These 6 T cell receptor beta chains share one sample of origin, sequenced in a study of Ad26.COV2.S vaccination and SARS-CoV-2 variants. Here immunoSEQ multiplex PCR was the method, and the copy in TCRdb shows in-frame clones only, minus some. In the table there are about 330,000 clones, almost 90% of which are singletons. Treatment noted: roughly 19 received Ad26.COV2.S at low or high dose, single or two shots; 5 received placebo; per-sample allocation not given. Day 63 after the first injection of vaccine or placebo was the sampling time. The sample in question was peripheral blood, obtained in a trial of Ad26.COV2.S vaccine versus placebo. The receptors derive from a person aged 18-60 years who received the Ad26.COV2.S COVID-19 vaccine or a placebo.

The J gene is TRBJ1-6, the V gene TRBV7-2; TRBD1 is a possible D gene (5 bases). CDR1 is SGHTA and CDR2 is FQGNSA in the germline V gene. Trimming removed 2 bases from V and 7 bases from J, with 18 bases in between. The CDR3 runs to 17 residues. CDR3 nucleotide sequence: TGTGCCAGCAGCTTACTCGCGAGGGGCCAGGGAAATTCACCCCTCCACTTT. Its translation: CASSLLARGQGNSPLHF.

This clone occurred a few times. The genes are TRBV7-9 and TRBJ2-7, with a tentative D call TRBD1 (6 bases). The germline V and J ends were trimmed by 4 bases and 5 bases, with 9 bases remaining between them. Per the germline V gene, CDR1 is SEHNR and CDR2 is FQNEAQ (reference sequence). The CDR3 loop spans 12 amino acids. This CDR3 is CASSSTGNEQYF. CDR3 sequence (DNA): TGTGCCAGCAGCTCAACAGGGAACGAGCAGTACTTC. The entire variable domain, with the rest obtained from reference TRBV7-9 and TRBJ2-7, is as follows: DTGVSQNPRHKITKRGQNVTFRCDPISEHNRLYWYRQTLGQGPEFLTYFQNEAQLEKSRLLSDRFSAERPKGSFSTLEIQRTEQGDSAMYLCASSSTGNEQYFGPGTRLTVT.

The chain carries TRBV5-1 and TRBJ2-2; no clear D gene. Deletions cut 2 bases from V and 6 bases from J, with 14 bases between. This CDR3 is 15 amino acids long. Per the germline V gene, CDR1 is SGHRS and CDR2 is YFSETQ. CDR3 nucleotides: TGCGCCAGCAGCTTTGTGCCCAGGCTGGCCGGGGAGCTGTTTTTT. This encodes CASSFVPRLAGELFF.

The chain joins TRBV5-4 to TRBJ2-1; 7 bases are shared with TRBD2. CDR1 and CDR2 from the germline V gene are SGHNT and YYREEE (reference sequence). Trimming took 6 bases from V and 3 from J; bases not matched to a gene: 15. The CDR3 totals 17 residues. The CDR3 DNA is TGTGCCAGCACGGAGCAGGCTCTCGGGGGGATCTACAATGAGCAGTTCTTC. It specifies CASTEQALGGIYNEQFF.

This clone was recorded at least ten times. This sequence joins TRBV5-5 and TRBJ2-7; a weak D match, TRBD2 (6 bases). This CDR3 has 15 amino acids. Germline CDR1 and CDR2: SGHKS and YYEKEE (reference sequence). The V end lost 9 bases, the J end lost 1 base, and 20 bases lay between the germline ends. CDR3: CATSRELAGSYEQYF. DNA for the CDR3: TGTGCCACCAGTCGGGAGCTGGCGGGGTCCTACGAGCAGTACTTC. Full variable domain (outside the CDR3, taken from reference TRBV5-5 and TRBJ2-7): DAGVTQSPTHLIKTRGQQVTLRCSPISGHKSVSWYQQVLGQGPQFIFQYYEKEERGRGNFPDRFSARQFPNYSSELNVNALLLGDSALYLCATSRELAGSYEQYFGPGTRLTVT.

The chain uses TRBV13 and TRBJ1-2; TRBD1 agrees at 11 bases. Trimming took 2 bases from V and 7 from J; bases not matched to a gene: 6. CDR1 is PRHDT, CDR2 FYEKMQ, per germline (reference sequence). CDR3 length equals 15 residues. CDR3 protein: CASSLWDRGFRGYTF. Here the CDR3 DNA reads TGTGCCAGCAGCTTATGGGACAGGGGGTTTCGTGGCTACACCTTC.